Below, 8 T cell receptor beta chains from the same sample are listed, as sequenced in a study of prognosis after radiotherapy for stage I lung cancer. Two-round multiplex PCR amplified TCR beta CDR3 from genomic DNA. Used in first-round PCR were primers specific to each TRBV and TRBJ gene. TCRdb fed the multiplex PCR reads into MiXCR, producing one record per CDR3 protein. The table records tens of thousands of distinct CDR3 sequences, around a quarter of them present only once. Sequenced material: PBMCs, taken before or after stereotactic body radiation therapy (not recorded which). These TCRs come from a donor aged 50 or older with non-small cell lung cancer.

The J gene is TRBJ1-1, the V gene TRBV12-3 or TRBV12-4; D gene uncertain. V was pared by 3 bases and J by 4 bases, with 9 bases between. The CDR3 contains 13 residues. CDR3 loop: CASSLWASTEAFF. For the CDR3, the DNA is TGTGCCAGCAGTTTGTGGGCGTCCACTGAAGCTTTCTTT.

This sequence joins TRBV19 and TRBJ2-4; 8 bases align to TRBD1. Germline CDR1 LNHDA, CDR2 SQIVND (reference sequence). This CDR3 spans 18 amino acids. V lost 7 bases to trimming and J lost 3 bases; unmatched junction nucleotides: 17. CDR3 sequence reads: CASTPGKDRVSDKNIQYF. DNA for the CDR3: TGTGCCAGTACCCCAGGAAAGGACAGGGTTTCTGACAAAAACATTCAGTACTTC.

The V and J genes are TRBV20-1 and TRBJ1-1; TRBD1 aligns across 7 bases. Per germline, CDR1 DFQATT and CDR2 SNEGSKA (reference sequence). This CDR3 has 15 residues. After removal of 4 bases from V and 3 bases from J, the junction contained 11 bases not matched to a gene. CDR3 in amino acids: CSAKRARGFYTEAFF. Here the CDR3 DNA reads TGCAGTGCTAAGCGGGCCAGGGGGTTTTACACTGAAGCTTTCTTT.

This clonotype was seen ten or more times. V and J are TRBV7-6 and TRBJ1-6; D uncertain. Trimming shortened V by 4 bases and J by 10 bases, and 17 bases separated the two germline ends. This CDR3 spans 15 amino acids. Looked up from germline, CDR1 is SGHVS and CDR2 is FNYEAQ. The CDR3 spells CASSSRPGGGSPLHF. CDR3 in DNA: TGTGCCAGCAGCTCCCGCCCTGGCGGCGGCTCACCCCTCCACTTT.

At least ten counts were recorded for this clonotype. V gene TRBV11-2 combines with J gene TRBJ2-1, with TRBD2 identical over 8 bases. With V trimmed by 0 bases and J by 6 bases, 7 bases remained unmatched. CDR3 size: 16 residues. CDR1 SGHAT and CDR2 FQNNGV come from the germline V gene. The CDR3 bases are TGTGCCAGCAGCTTAGAACTAGCGGAGAACCTCAATGAGCAGTTCTTC. Amino acids: CASSLELAENLNEQFF.

At least ten counts were recorded for this clonotype. V gene TRBV6-1 combines with J gene TRBJ2-7; 10 nucleotides line up with TRBD1. V was pared by 8 bases and J by 3 bases, with 7 bases of the junction left unmatched. This CDR3 spans 14 amino acids. Looked up from germline, CDR1 is MNHNS and CDR2 is SASEGT. The CDR3 DNA follows: TGTGCCAGCGGCGCCCGGACAGGGGGCTACGAGCAGTACTTC. Its protein product is CASGARTGGYEQYF.

This clonotype was observed at least ten times. This chain links TRBV2 with TRBJ1-4; 9 bases align to TRBD1. Trimming took 6 bases from V and 8 from J; bases not matched to a gene: 16. The CDR3 extends over 17 amino acids. Per the germline V gene, CDR1 is SNHLY and CDR2 is FYNNEI. Here the CDR3 reads CASSATGQGGRGEKLFF. The DNA for the CDR3 is TGTGCCAGCAGCGCGACGGGACAGGGAGGAAGGGGAGAAAAACTGTTTTTT.

This chain joins TRBV6-2 or TRBV6-3 and TRBJ2-1, with 8 nucleotides matching TRBD2. With 7 bases clipped from V and 7 bases from J, the junction kept 12 bases outside the gene matches. Looked up from germline, CDR1 is MNHEY and CDR2 is SVGEGT. This CDR3 contains 15 residues. DNA for the CDR3: TGTGCCAGCACAATGGGGGAGAAGCGGGAGAATGAGCAGTTCTTC. Its translation: CASTMGEKRENEQFF.